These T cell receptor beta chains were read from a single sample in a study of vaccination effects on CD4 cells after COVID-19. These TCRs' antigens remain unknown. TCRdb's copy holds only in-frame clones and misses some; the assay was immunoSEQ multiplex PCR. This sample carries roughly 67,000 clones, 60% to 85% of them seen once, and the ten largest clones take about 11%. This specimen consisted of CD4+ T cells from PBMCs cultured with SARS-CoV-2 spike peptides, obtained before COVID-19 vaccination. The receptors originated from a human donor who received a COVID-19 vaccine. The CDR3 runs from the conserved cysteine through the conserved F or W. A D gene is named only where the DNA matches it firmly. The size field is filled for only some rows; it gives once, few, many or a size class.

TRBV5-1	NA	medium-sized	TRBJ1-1	TGCGCCAGCAGCTTGGATCAGGGGATCACTGAAGCTTTCTTT	CASSLDQGITEAFF
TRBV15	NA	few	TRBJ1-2	TGTGCCACCGACCGGGACAAGAACTATGGCTACACCTTC	CATDRDKNYGYTF
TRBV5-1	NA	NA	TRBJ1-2	TGCGCCAGCAGCACGGACGGCAGGAAAAACTATGGCTACACCTTC	CASSTDGRKNYGYTF
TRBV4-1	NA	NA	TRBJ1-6	TGCGCCAGCAGCCAAGATGTTCAGCCAAGCTCCTATAATTCACCCCTCCACTTT	CASSQDVQPSSYNSPLHF
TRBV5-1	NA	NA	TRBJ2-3	TGCGCCAGCAGCTTGGGAGATACGCAGTATTTT	CASSLGDTQYF
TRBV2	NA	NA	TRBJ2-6	TGTGCCAGCACTGCCGGGGCCAACGTCCTGACTTTC	CASTAGANVLTF
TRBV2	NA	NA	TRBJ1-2	TGTGCCAGCAGTGAAGCCAGAGGGACCGGCTACACCTTC	CASSEARGTGYTF
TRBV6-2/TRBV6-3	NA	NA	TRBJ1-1	TGTGCCAGCAGTTACTCGACGATCGGGGCGACTGAAGCTTTCTTT	CASSYSTIGATEAFF
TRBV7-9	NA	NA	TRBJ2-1	TGTGCCAGCAGCCCACTTGGGGGCCGGACCTACAATGAGCAGTTCTTC	CASSPLGGRTYNEQFF
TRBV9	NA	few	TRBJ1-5	TGTGCCAGCAGCCCCGACAGCCTGTTCAGCAATCAGCCCCAGCATTTT	CASSPDSLFSNQPQHF
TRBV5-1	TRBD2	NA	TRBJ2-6	TGCGCCAGCAGCTGGACTAGCGGGGGGGCCTCTGGGGCCAACGTCCTGACTTTC	CASSWTSGGASGANVLTF
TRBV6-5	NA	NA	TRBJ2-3	TGTGCCAGCAGTTACAGGGGGGGGACAGATACGCAGTATTTT	CASSYRGGTDTQYF
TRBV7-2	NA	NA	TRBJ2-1	TGTGCCAGCAGCTTAGGGTTATTAACCGGATCCTCCTACAATGAGCAGTTCTTC	CASSLGLLTGSSYNEQFF
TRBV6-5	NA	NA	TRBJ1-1	TGTGCCAGCAGTTCCCCGGGGATGAACACTGAAGCTTTCTTT	CASSSPGMNTEAFF
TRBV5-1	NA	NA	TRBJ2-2	TGCGCCAGCAGCTTGGAGGCAGGGCGCACCGGGGAGCTGTTTTTT	CASSLEAGRTGELFF
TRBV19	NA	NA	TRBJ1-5	TGTGCCAGTAGTATTAGTTCGGGAGGGTACCAGCCCCAGCATTTT	CASSISSGGYQPQHF
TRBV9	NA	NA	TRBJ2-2	TGTGCCAGCACCTTTTATGGCACCGGGGAGCTGTTTTTT	CASTFYGTGELFF
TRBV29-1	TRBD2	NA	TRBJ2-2	TGCAGCGTTGTGGGCTGGGGGGGAAGGACCGGGGAGCTGTTTTTT	CSVVGWGGRTGELFF
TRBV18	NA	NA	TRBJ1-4	TGTGCCAGCTCACCACCGGGATCAACTAATGAAAAACTGTTTTTT	CASSPPGSTNEKLFF
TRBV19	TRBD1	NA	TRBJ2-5	TGTGCCAGTACAAACGACAGGGCCGGAGAGACCCAGTACTTC	CASTNDRAGETQYF
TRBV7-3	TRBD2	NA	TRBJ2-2	TGTGCCAGCAGTGGCGGGGGGTACACCGGGGAGCTGTTTTTT	CASSGGGYTGELFF
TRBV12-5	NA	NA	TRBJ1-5	TGTGCTAGTGGTTTGGTACCTAGCAATCAGCCCCAGCATTTT	CASGLVPSNQPQHF
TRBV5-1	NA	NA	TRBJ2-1	TGCGCCAGCAGAGCCCAAACCTCTTTCGCCGAGAGGAATGAGCAGTTCTTC	CASRAQTSFAERNEQFF
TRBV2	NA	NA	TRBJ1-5	TGTGCCAGCAGTCCCCGCGGATCATATAGCAATCAGCCCCAGCATTTT	CASSPRGSYSNQPQHF
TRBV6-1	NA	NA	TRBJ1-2	TGTGCCAGCAGTGAAGTGGGGCGAACTAACTATGGCTACACCTTC	CASSEVGRTNYGYTF
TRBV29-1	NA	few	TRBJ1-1	TGCAGCGTTGAATTACAGGGTTTGGGCACTGAAGCTTTCTTT	CSVELQGLGTEAFF
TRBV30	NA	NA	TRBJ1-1	TGTGCCTGGAGTGTACGGACTGGGGGCACTGAAGCTTTCTTT	CAWSVRTGGTEAFF
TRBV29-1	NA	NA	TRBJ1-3	TGCAGCGTCAGGGCCACCTCTGGAAACACCATATATTTT	CSVRATSGNTIYF
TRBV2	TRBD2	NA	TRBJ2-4	TGTGCCAGCAGTGAACCGGGGGGGCAAAAAAACATTCAGTACTTC	CASSEPGGQKNIQYF
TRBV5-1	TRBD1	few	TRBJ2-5	TGCGCCAGCAGCTCTACAGGGGAAGAGACCCAGTACTTC	CASSSTGEETQYF
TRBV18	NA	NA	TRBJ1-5	TGTGCCAGCTCACCACCGGGAGGGGCGAGCAATCAGCCCCAGCATTTT	CASSPPGGASNQPQHF
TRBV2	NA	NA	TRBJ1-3	TGTGCCAGCAGTGAGTCGGACAGCTCTGGAAACACCATATATTTT	CASSESDSSGNTIYF
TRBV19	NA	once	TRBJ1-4	TGTGCCACCTCTCAACCGGGACGGGGTGCTGAAAAACTGTTTTTT	CATSQPGRGAEKLFF
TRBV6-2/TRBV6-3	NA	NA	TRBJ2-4	TGTGCCAGCAGCCTGAATCTGAAACTAGCCAAAAACATTCAGTACTTC	CASSLNLKLAKNIQYF
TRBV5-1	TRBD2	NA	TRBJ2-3	TGCGCCAGCAGCTTGCAATCGCGGGGGGGAAGCGGTGATACGCAGTATTTT	CASSLQSRGGSGDTQYF
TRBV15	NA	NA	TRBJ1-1	TGTGCCACCAGCAGGCCTCAGGGTGAAGCTTTCTTT	CATSRPQGEAFF
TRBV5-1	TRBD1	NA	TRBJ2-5	TGCGCCAGCAGCCTGCAACCTACCGGGACAGGGTACCAAGAGACCCAGTACTTC	CASSLQPTGTGYQETQYF
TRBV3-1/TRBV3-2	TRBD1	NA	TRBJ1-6	TGTGCCAGCAGCCAGGACAGGGTTATTTCACCCCTCCACTTT	CASSQDRVISPLHF
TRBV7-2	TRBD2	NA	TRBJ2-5	TGTGCCAGCAGCCGGGGCGGACTAGCGTATATGGAGACCCAGTACTTC	CASSRGGLAYMETQYF
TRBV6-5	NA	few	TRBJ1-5	TGTGCCAGCAGTTACAACGCTAGGGCTCAGCCCCAGCATTTT	CASSYNARAQPQHF
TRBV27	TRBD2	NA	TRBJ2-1	TGTGCCAGCAGTTCGCGGGGGACTAGTGTTTACAATGAGCAGTTCTTC	CASSSRGTSVYNEQFF
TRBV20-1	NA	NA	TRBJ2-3	TGCAGTGCTAGTAGTCGGGGCGGGGGCACAGATACGCAGTATTTT	CSASSRGGGTDTQYF
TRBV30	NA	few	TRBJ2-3	TGTGCCTGGAGTGTAGGCAGCACAGATACGCAGTATTTT	CAWSVGSTDTQYF
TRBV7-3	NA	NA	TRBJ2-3	TGTGCCAGCAGCTTAGAAGGGGGGACGGGCACAGATACGCAGTATTTT	CASSLEGGTGTDTQYF
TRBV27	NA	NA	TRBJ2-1	TGTGCCAGCAGTCCCCGGGACTCTACGTTTCTGTTCTTC	CASSPRDSTFLFF
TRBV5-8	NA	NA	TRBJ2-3	TGTGCCAGCCCCACGGACTGGGCGACGGGGTTTTATGGTGCAGATACGCAGTATTTT	CASPTDWATGFYGADTQYF
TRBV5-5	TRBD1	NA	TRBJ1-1	TGTGCCAGCAGCTTGTCAGGGGGCTACACTGAAGCTTTCTTT	CASSLSGGYTEAFF
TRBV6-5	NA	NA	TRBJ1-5	TGTGCCAGCCTACGTCAAGGGACGCTGAATCAGCCCCAGCATTTT	CASLRQGTLNQPQHF
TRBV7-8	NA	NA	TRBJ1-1	TGTGCCAGCAGCCCGCGCCAGAGTATGAACACTGAAGCTTTCTTT	CASSPRQSMNTEAFF